The 26 T cell receptor beta chains reported below all come from one sample, sequenced in a study of cytomegalovirus exposure and HLA in healthy donors. Only in-frame clones appear in the TCRdb table, and some are missing; sequencing was by immunoSEQ multiplex PCR. The sample carries about 120,000 clones, about 82% recorded once. The sequenced material came from PBMCs. These receptors came from a young man in good health and CMV-seronegative.

This chain connects TRBV7-8 to TRBJ2-7; TRBD1 aligns across 9 bases. The germline V gene has CDR1 SGHVS and CDR2 FQNEAQ. V shed 5 bases and J 2 bases; nucleotides not matched to a gene: 13. This CDR3 has 17 amino acids. The CDR3 region is CASSPNSGDRVTYEQYF. As DNA, the CDR3 is TGTGCCAGCAGCCCTAACTCCGGGGACAGGGTCACCTACGAGCAGTACTTC. The full variable domain, in which reference TRBV7-8 and TRBJ2-7 provide the parts outside the CDR3, is GAGVSQSPRYKVAKRGQDVALRCDPISGHVSLFWYQQALGQGPEFLTYFQNEAQLDKSGLPSDRFFAERPEGSVSTLKIQRTQQEDSAVYLCASSPNSGDRVTYEQYFGPGTRLTVT.

Only a few counts were recorded for this clone. The CDR3 here is CASSEVTVGYTF. Written as DNA, the CDR3 is TGTGCCAGCAGTGAGGTTACGGTCGGCTACACCTTC. V is TRBV2 and J is TRBJ1-2; D unclear. The germline V and J ends were trimmed by 3 bases and 8 bases, with 10 bases remaining between them. Germline V gene data show CDR1 as SNHLY and CDR2 as FYNNEI. There are 12 residues in the CDR3.

The rearrangement uses TRBV7-9 and TRBJ1-1; no clear D. V lost 1 base, J lost 4 bases, and 7 bases lay in between. The CDR3 length is 13 residues. Germline V gene sequence: CDR1 SEHNR, CDR2 FQNEAQ (reference sequence). CDR3 in amino acids: CASSLEGGTEAFF. CDR3 coding DNA: TGTGCCAGCAGCTTAGAGGGAGGCACTGAAGCTTTCTTT.

The chain has TRBV28 and TRBJ1-1; 10 bases line up with TRBD1. The germline V gene encodes CDR1 MDHEN and CDR2 SYDVKM. The CDR3 has 17 amino acids. Trimming took 6 bases from V and 2 from J; bases not matched to a gene: 12. This CDR3 reads CASSHNRDRGLNTEAFF. For the CDR3, the DNA is TGTGCCAGCAGCCACAACCGGGACAGGGGCCTTAACACTGAAGCTTTCTTT.

This rearrangement joins TRBV6-1 to TRBJ1-1; D gene ambiguous. Germline V gene lookup returns CDR1 MNHNS and CDR2 SASEGT. This CDR3 is 16 amino acids long. Trimming took off 2 bases at V and 0 bases at J, with 13 bases between the two ends. The CDR3 region has the DNA TGTGCCAGCAGTGAATTTTTGCGTTCCGTGAACACTGAAGCTTTCTTT. Amino acid sequence: CASSEFLRSVNTEAFF.

This chain's CDR3 is CAISESAASNEQFF. Here the CDR3 DNA reads TGTGCCATCAGTGAGTCGGCGGCCTCGAATGAGCAGTTCTTC. V is TRBV10-3 and J is TRBJ2-1; D call uncertain. V lost 0 bases and J lost 7, with 10 bases in between. Germline loops: CDR1 ENHRY, CDR2 SYGVKD. The CDR3 covers 14 residues.

The genes are TRBV15 and TRBJ1-5; D may be TRBD1 (5 bases). The germline V and J ends were trimmed by 0 bases and 3 bases, with 12 bases remaining between them. The CDR3 covers 16 residues. CDR1 is LNHNV and CDR2 is YYDKDF in the germline V gene (reference sequence). CDR3 residues: CATSRDRGSPNQPQHF. CDR3 DNA sequence: TGTGCCACCAGCAGAGATAGGGGCTCCCCCAATCAGCCCCAGCATTTT.

The chain carries TRBV6-5 and TRBJ2-5, with 11 bases identical to TRBD1. The CDR3 spans 16 residues. The J segment lost 5 bases and the V segment lost 0 bases, leaving 5 bases of the junction unmatched. The germline CDR1 and CDR2 sequences are MNHEY and SVGAGI. The DNA of the CDR3 is TGTGCCAGCAGTTACTCGCGGGACAGGGGGTTGGAGACCCAGTACTTC. This translates into CASSYSRDRGLETQYF.

The chain joins TRBV5-6 to TRBJ1-1, with D tentatively TRBD1 (5 bases). Per the germline V gene, CDR1 is SGHDT and CDR2 is YYEEEE. The CDR3 totals 15 residues. Trimming pared 6 bases from V and 5 bases from J, leaving 20 bases between. The CDR3 here is CASTDRGGWKTEAFF. CDR3 DNA: TGTGCCAGCACCGATCGCGGGGGGTGGAAAACTGAAGCTTTCTTT.

The CDR3 DNA sequence: TGTGCCAGCAGCTTTAGGAGTGGGGGGAGCAATGAGCAGTTCTTC. Translation gives CASSFRSGGSNEQFF. The J gene is TRBJ2-1, the V gene TRBV7-2, with D perhaps TRBD2 (6 bases). The CDR3 runs 15 residues. V lost 3 bases to trimming and J lost 6 bases, with 15 bases between them. Germline CDR1 SGHTA, CDR2 FQGNSA.

The rearrangement uses TRBV19 and TRBJ2-3; TRBD1 aligns across 7 bases. Germline values: CDR1 LNHDA, CDR2 SQIVND (reference sequence). The trim removed 3 bases at V and 3 bases at J, leaving 3 bases unmatched. The CDR3 is 14 residues long. The CDR3 coding sequence is TGTGCCAGTAGTATCCAGGGGGTTACAGATACGCAGTATTTT. This translates into CASSIQGVTDTQYF.

This clone was detected only once. The gene calls are TRBV11-2 and TRBJ2-7, with D maybe TRBD1 (5 bases). The germline V gene encodes CDR1 SGHAT and CDR2 FQNNGV. The length of the CDR3 is 13 residues. The V gene lost 4 bases and the J gene lost 3 bases, with 10 bases spanning the gap. Here the CDR3 DNA reads TGTGCCAGCAGCTACAGGAAAGACTACGAGCAGTACTTC. Its protein is CASSYRKDYEQYF.

The J gene is TRBJ2-7, the V gene TRBV7-8, with 12 bases that match TRBD1. The CDR3 contains 18 residues. Unmatched junction bases numbered 7, after V lost 1 base and J lost 0 bases. Germline-derived CDR1 and CDR2 are SGHVS and FQNEAQ. The CDR3 loop reads CASSLGGTGGSGSYEQYF. The CDR3 bases are TGTGCCAGCAGCTTAGGTGGGACAGGGGGCAGCGGCTCCTACGAGCAGTACTTC.

This chain uses TRBV7-8 with TRBJ1-5; possible D gene TRBD1, 5 bases. V lost 5 bases and J 0 bases, leaving 8 bases between the germline ends. Germline CDR1 reads SGHVS; CDR2 reads FQNEAQ. This CDR3 is built from 14 residues. The CDR3 here is CASSRQYSNQPQHF. The CDR3 DNA reads as TGTGCCAGCAGCCGACAGTATAGCAATCAGCCCCAGCATTTT.

This clone appeared a single time. The chain joins TRBV30 to TRBJ1-2, with 7 bases matching TRBD1. The CDR3 is 14 amino acids. Germline loops: CDR1 GTSNPN, CDR2 SVGIG (reference sequence). V was pared by 1 base and J by 6 bases, with 8 bases of the junction left unmatched. The CDR3 loop reads CAWSGTGRPHGYTF. CDR3 bases: TGTGCCTGGAGTGGGACAGGTCGGCCGCATGGCTACACCTTC.

The chain combines TRBV27 with TRBJ2-3; possible D gene TRBD1, 6 bases. Trimming stripped 5 bases from V and 13 bases from J, with 16 bases between. The germline V gene has CDR1 MNHEY and CDR2 SMNVEV (reference sequence). The CDR3 runs 12 residues. CDR3 in amino acids: CASSENGQLEYF. CDR3 DNA: TGTGCCAGCAGTGAAAATGGACAGTTGGAGTATTTT.

The rearrangement joins TRBV18 to TRBJ1-2; 8 bases align to TRBD1. The CDR3 runs 13 residues. V lost 5 bases to trimming and J lost 6 bases; unmatched junction nucleotides: 5. Germline CDR1 is KGHSH and CDR2 is LQKENI. CDR3 DNA sequence: TGTGCCAGCTCAGCAACAGGGGGGAATGGCTACACCTTC. Translation gives CASSATGGNGYTF.

This clone has more than one count but fewer than ten. V is TRBV27 and J is TRBJ1-6, with TRBD1 identical over 7 bases. The CDR3 sequence is 15 residues long. Germline-derived CDR1 and CDR2 are MNHEY and SMNVEV (reference sequence). V gave up 6 bases and J gave up 2 bases; unmatched junction bases: 4. The CDR3 sequence is CASRPQGAYNSPLHF. The DNA of the CDR3 is TGTGCCAGCAGGCCGCAGGGGGCCTATAATTCACCCCTCCACTTT.

The rearrangement uses TRBV4-1 and TRBJ2-7; D is unresolved. The length of the CDR3 is 15 residues. V shed 0 bases and J shed 3 bases, with 12 bases lying between them. Germline V gives CDR1 MGHRA, CDR2 YSYEKL. The CDR3: CASSQESGQSYEQYF. CDR3 DNA: TGCGCCAGCAGCCAAGAAAGTGGGCAGAGCTACGAGCAGTACTTC.

This rearrangement joins TRBV11-2 to TRBJ2-5; D uncertain. V shed 5 bases and J shed 5 bases, with 6 bases lying between them. CDR1 and CDR2 (germline): SGHAT, FQNNGV. The CDR3 contains 11 residues. The CDR3 DNA reads TGTGCCAGCAGCCTCGGGGAGACCCAGTACTTC. Encoded protein: CASSLGETQYF.

DNA of the CDR3: TGTGCCAGCAGGACCGGGACAGGGGGCACAGATACGCAGTATTTT. Translated, it gives CASRTGTGGTDTQYF. V and J are TRBV6-1 and TRBJ2-3; TRBD1 agrees at 10 bases. Trimming cost V 6 bases and J 1 base; bases outside gene matches: 4. The CDR3 has 15 amino acids. Germline CDR1 MNHNS, CDR2 SASEGT.

This rearrangement joins TRBV7-7 to TRBJ2-1; D possibly corresponds to TRBD1 (6 bases). V was clipped by 5 bases and J by 3 bases, with 14 bases between them. There are 15 residues in the CDR3. Germline V gene sequence: CDR1 SSHAT, CDR2 FNYEAQ (reference sequence). CDR3 sequence: CASSPRTADYNEQFF. In nucleotides, the CDR3 is TGTGCCAGCAGCCCAAGGACAGCTGACTACAATGAGCAGTTCTTC.

This clone was seen a single time. J is TRBJ1-1 and V is TRBV7-9; TRBD1 agrees at 8 bases. This CDR3 region has 16 residues. V gave up 1 base and J gave up 5 bases; unmatched junction bases: 9. Germline CDR1 reads SEHNR; CDR2 reads FQNEAQ (reference sequence). CDR3 amino acids: CASSLGQGIGGTEAFF. In DNA, the CDR3 is TGTGCCAGCAGCTTAGGACAGGGGATAGGGGGGACTGAAGCTTTCTTT. Looking up the rest from reference TRBV7-9 and TRBJ1-1 gives the full variable domain: DTGVSQNPRHKITKRGQNVTFRCDPISEHNRLYWYRQTLGQGPEFLTYFQNEAQLEKSRLLSDRFSAERPKGSFSTLEIQRTEQGDSAMYLCASSLGQGIGGTEAFFGQGTRLTVV.

V gene TRBV5-1 combines with J gene TRBJ2-2; a possible D gene is TRBD1 (6 bases). The V end lost 4 bases, the J end lost 4 bases, and 11 bases lay between the germline ends. CDR1 SGHRS and CDR2 YFSETQ come from the germline V gene. CDR3 length: 14 amino acids. In DNA form, the CDR3 reads TGCGCCAGCAGCAACGGACAGCTCACCGGGGAGCTGTTTTTT. The encoded protein is CASSNGQLTGELFF.

CDR3 residues: CASSVGGDSPLHF. The CDR3 DNA is TGTGCCAGCAGCGTCGGAGGCGATTCACCCCTCCACTTT. The chain couples TRBV9 to TRBJ1-6, with unresolved D. V shed 2 bases and J shed 8 bases, with 8 bases lying between them. CDR1 is SGDLS and CDR2 is YYNGEE in the germline V gene. The CDR3 length is 13 residues. The variable domain in full, completed from reference TRBV9 and TRBJ1-6, reads DSGVTQTPKHLITATGQRVTLRCSPRSGDLSVYWYQQSLDQGLQFLIQYYNGEERAKGNILERFSAQQFPDLHSELNLSSLELGDSALYFCASSVGGDSPLHFGNGTRLTVT.

This rearrangement joins TRBV4-2 to TRBJ2-5; D is possibly TRBD1 (6 bases). The CDR3 contains 15 residues. Trimming pared 1 base from V and 7 bases from J, leaving 16 bases between. The germline CDR1 and CDR2 sequences are LGHNA and YNFKEQ. The CDR3, as DNA: TGTGCCAGCAGCCAAGTTGATGGGGGCAAGGTGACCCAGTACTTC. It specifies CASSQVDGGKVTQYF.